Detailed here is one TCR beta chain. This specimen belongs to a study of blood T cell repertoires in COVID-19. Authors' analysis steps: Reference gene primer amplification in the assay estimated nucleated cell counts. The method was immunoSEQ multiplex PCR; TCRdb's version includes in-frame clones alone and lacks a portion of them. That table gives V, J and clone size, and the DNA gave D and trimming. The table lists fewer than 300,000 clones, just over 85% of them singletons. Enrolled through a virtual design, the participants were between 18 and 89 years of age and came from fewer than 30 US areas. Clinical history reported by participants formed the basis on which cohorts were assigned. This CDR3 has 15 residues. Trimming cost V 4 bases and J 5 bases; bases outside gene matches: 6. Germline V gene lookup returns CDR1 SGHRS and CDR2 YFSETQ.

The origin of this receptor is a man aged 18-30 years who had recovered from COVID-19. The chain links TRBV5-1 to TRBJ1-6; 7 positions agree with TRBD1. The sample was PBMCs or T cells enriched from blood (not recorded which). The CDR3 sequence: CASSRVGTDNSPLHF. For the CDR3, the DNA is TGCGCCAGCAGCCGGGTGGGGACAGATAATTCACCCCTCCACTTT.